This entry lists 30 T cell receptor beta chains sequenced from one sample in a study of beta chain features in type 1 diabetes. Reverse transcribing all isolated RNA meant expressed TCRB transcripts were sequenced. The protocol was immunoSEQ multiplex PCR, while the TCRdb copy is restricted to in-frame clones and leaves out a portion. Of hundreds of thousands of clones in the sample, 15% to 20% were seen once. The source material was naive CD4+ T cells from blood. The receptor source for this set is a woman aged 18-29 years in good health.

A remark on this clone: Other nucleotide sequences from this sample produce the same CDR3. The chain employs TRBV7-2 and TRBJ2-7; D is undetermined. Germline V gene sequence: CDR1 SGHTA, CDR2 FQGNSA. The V and J ends lost 2 bases and 4 bases respectively, with 9 bases between them. CDR3 length: 13 amino acids. The CDR3 spells CASSLYRVYEQYF. The CDR3 DNA is TGTGCCAGCAGCTTATATCGGGTTTACGAGCAGTACTTC.

Only a few counts were recorded for this clone. The chain couples TRBV6-1 to TRBJ1-5; D unresolved. CDR3 length: 14 residues. Trimming shortened V by 2 bases and J by 6 bases, and 11 bases separated the two germline ends. In germline, CDR1 is MNHNS, CDR2 SASEGT. CDR3 sequence: CASSEWRDPQPQHF. DNA for the CDR3: TGTGCCAGCAGTGAATGGAGGGATCCTCAGCCCCAGCATTTT.

There are a few counts of this clone. The chain recombines TRBV7-2 with TRBJ2-3, with D maybe TRBD1 (6 bases). CDR1 and CDR2 from the germline V gene are SGHTA and FQGNSA. The CDR3 sequence is 14 residues long. V lost 8 bases and J 3 bases, leaving 15 bases between the germline ends. CDR3 region: CASRARTVTDTQYF. The CDR3 DNA reads TGTGCCAGCCGAGCGAGGACAGTGACAGATACGCAGTATTTT.

The chain has TRBV13 and TRBJ2-4, with TRBD1 identical over 8 bases. The CDR3 extends over 16 amino acids. With 2 bases clipped from V and 3 bases from J, the junction kept 6 bases outside the gene matches. Germline V lookup: CDR1 PRHDT, CDR2 FYEKMQ (reference sequence). CDR3 in DNA: TGTGCCAGCAGCTTAATTACAGGGGGTGGCAAAAACATTCAGTACTTC. Translated: CASSLITGGGKNIQYF.

The rearrangement uses TRBV6-5 and TRBJ2-7; D is ambiguous. The CDR3 consists of 13 residues. In germline, CDR1 is MNHEY, CDR2 SVGAGI. V shed 2 bases and J shed 2 bases, with 7 bases lying between them. The CDR3 spells CASSYPGTYEQYF. The DNA of the CDR3 is TGTGCCAGCAGTTACCCGGGCACCTACGAGCAGTACTTC.

This rearrangement joins TRBV4-2 to TRBJ1-1, with 11 bases fitting TRBD1. Germline V CDR1 and CDR2: LGHNA, YNFKEQ. This CDR3 region has 14 residues. V shed 5 bases, J shed 4 bases, and the junction held 3 bases outside the gene matches. DNA for the CDR3: TGTGCCAGCAGCGGACAGGGGGCCGTCACTGAAGCTTTCTTT. Translating it yields CASSGQGAVTEAFF.

This chain connects TRBV7-2 to TRBJ2-3, with 10 bases identical to TRBD2. The CDR3 totals 17 residues. With V trimmed by 1 base and J by 4 bases, 8 bases remained unmatched. The germline V gene has CDR1 SGHTA and CDR2 FQGNSA. CDR3 loop: CASSLGVGLAGADTQYF. The CDR3 region has the DNA TGTGCCAGCAGCTTAGGGGTAGGGCTAGCGGGAGCAGATACGCAGTATTTT. Full variable domain (outside the CDR3, taken from reference TRBV7-2 and TRBJ2-3): GAGVSQSPSNKVTEKGKDVELRCDPISGHTALYWYRQSLGQGLEFLIYFQGNSAPDKSGLPSDRFSAERTGGSVSTLTIQRTQQEDSAVYLCASSLGVGLAGADTQYFGPGTRLTVL.

The rearrangement links TRBV19 to TRBJ2-2; 8 bases match TRBD2. The germline CDR1 and CDR2 sequences are LNHDA and SQIVND (reference sequence). Trimming took 2 bases from V and 3 from J; bases not matched to a gene: 14. The CDR3 totals 19 residues. The CDR3 here is CASSIRHPRRGADTGELFF. The CDR3 bases are TGTGCCAGTAGTATAAGACACCCCAGGCGGGGGGCCGACACCGGGGAGCTGTTTTTT.

CDR3 protein: CASSEMGLLSYNEQFF. DNA for the CDR3: TGTGCCAGCAGTGAAATGGGACTACTCTCCTACAATGAGCAGTTCTTC. The chain employs TRBV25-1 and TRBJ2-1, with TRBD2 matching 7 bases. Germline V gene sequence: CDR1 MGHDK, CDR2 SYGVNS. There are 16 residues in the CDR3. With 2 bases clipped from V and 0 bases from J, the junction kept 4 bases outside the gene matches. The variable domain in full, with the rest retrieved from reference TRBV25-1 and TRBJ2-1, is EADIYQTPRYLVIGTGKKITLECSQTMGHDKMYWYQQDPGMELHLIHYSYGVNSTEKGDLSSESTVSRIRTEHFPLTLESARPSHTSQYLCASSEMGLLSYNEQFFGPGTRLTVL.

This clone was found a few times. This may stem from a read error, because a much larger clone lies one nucleotide away. This sample also contains other DNA sequences that code for the same CDR3. V gene TRBV7-2 combines with J gene TRBJ2-5; no clear D. Germline V CDR1 and CDR2: SGHTA, FQGNSA. CDR3 length: 11 residues. The V end was cut by 2 bases, the J end by 5 bases, with 3 bases between. Written as DNA, the CDR3 is TGTGCCAGCAGCTTACAGGAGACCCAGTACTTC. This gives the protein CASSLQETQYF. Full variable domain (rest looked up from reference TRBV7-2 and TRBJ2-5): GAGVSQSPSNKVTEKGKDVELRCDPISGHTALYWYRQSLGQGLEFLIYFQGNSAPDKSGLPSDRFSAERTGGSVSTLTIQRTQQEDSAVYLCASSLQETQYFGPGTRLLVL.

V is TRBV7-8 and J is TRBJ2-1, with 8 bases lining up with TRBD1. The CDR3 is 15 residues long. Germline V gives CDR1 SGHVS, CDR2 FQNEAQ. The trim removed 1 base at V and 5 bases at J, leaving 4 bases unmatched. Here the CDR3 reads CASSLGQGLHNEQFF. Here the CDR3 DNA reads TGTGCCAGCAGCTTAGGACAGGGGCTACACAATGAGCAGTTCTTC.

The table lists this clone with a few counts. J is TRBJ1-4 and V is TRBV21-1; the table's D call, TRBD1, has no DNA check behind it. TRBV21-1 is labeled a pseudogene. The length of the CDR3 is 17 residues. CDR3 protein: CASSKPLTGVNYQKLFF. CDR3 DNA sequence: TGTGCCAGCAGCAAACCCCTGACAGGGGTTAACTACCAAAAACTGTTTTTT.

This clone was detected a few times. V is TRBV2 and J is TRBJ2-7; D is ambiguous. V lost 7 bases to trimming and J lost 5 bases, with 9 bases between them. Per the germline V gene, CDR1 is SNHLY and CDR2 is FYNNEI. This CDR3 comprises 11 residues. CDR3 amino acids: CASMVSHEQYF. The CDR3 DNA follows: TGTGCCAGCATGGTTAGCCACGAGCAGTACTTC.

This clone came up many times. V is TRBV10-3 and J is TRBJ2-7; TRBD1 aligns across 9 bases. Looked up from germline, CDR1 is ENHRY and CDR2 is SYGVKD. Trimming cost V 0 bases and J 10 bases; bases outside gene matches: 4. This CDR3 has 13 amino acids. CDR3 coding DNA: TGTGCCATCAGTGAGTCTGAGGACAGGGGTCAGTACTTC. Translation gives CAISESEDRGQYF.

The J gene is TRBJ2-2, the V gene TRBV2; D is perhaps TRBD2 (5 bases). The germline V gene has CDR1 SNHLY and CDR2 FYNNEI. The CDR3 has 14 amino acids. Trimming pared 8 bases from V and 5 bases from J, leaving 15 bases between. CDR3 loop: CASQLDLFTGELFF. CDR3 DNA sequence: TGTGCCAGCCAACTAGATCTTTTTACCGGGGAGCTGTTTTTT.

This chain joins TRBV7-9 and TRBJ1-4, with 8 bases that match TRBD1. Looked up from germline, CDR1 is SEHNR and CDR2 is FQNEAQ (reference sequence). The V segment lost 11 bases and the J segment 7 bases; nucleotides outside the gene matches: 6. The length of the CDR3 is 12 residues. The CDR3 spells CAADRVREKLFF. DNA of the CDR3: TGTGCCGCGGACAGGGTTCGTGAAAAACTGTTTTTT.

This clone was seen more than once but under ten times. The chain combines TRBV25-1 with TRBJ1-4; TRBD1 matches 7 bases. The CDR3 runs 15 residues. Germline CDR1 MGHDK, CDR2 SYGVNS. With 3 bases clipped from V and 7 bases from J, the junction kept 8 bases outside the gene matches. The CDR3 nucleotides are TGTGCCAGCAGTGATTGGCGACAGGGTTCTGAAAAACTGTTTTTT. Translation: CASSDWRQGSEKLFF.

This clone was seen only a few times. The genes are TRBV5-4 and TRBJ2-3; 8 bases line up with TRBD2. The CDR3 loop spans 15 amino acids. Germline-derived CDR1 and CDR2 are SGHNT and YYREEE (reference sequence). The junction had 7 bases not matched to a gene; V was cut back by 4 bases and J by 3 bases. The DNA of the CDR3 is TGTGCCAGCAGCCAAGAGTTAGCGGGAACAGATACGCAGTATTTT. This translates into CASSQELAGTDTQYF.

This clone was detected a few times. The chain joins TRBV28 to TRBJ2-5, with a weak D call TRBD2 (6 bases). The CDR3 sequence is 13 residues long. V was pared by 5 bases and J by 2 bases, with 9 bases between. Germline CDR1 reads MDHEN; CDR2 reads SYDVKM. CDR3 sequence: CASSVGGQETQYF. In nucleotides, the CDR3 is TGTGCCAGCAGTGTTGGGGGGCAAGAGACCCAGTACTTC.

The chain uses TRBV27 and TRBJ2-7; D is perhaps TRBD1 (6 bases). Germline V CDR1 and CDR2: MNHEY, SMNVEV (reference sequence). The CDR3 runs to 14 residues. V lost 7 bases and J lost 0, with 13 bases in between. For the CDR3, the DNA is TGTGCCAGCAAGGCAAGGACAGACTCCTACGAGCAGTACTTC. Protein sequence: CASKARTDSYEQYF.

This clone occurred a few times. The gene calls are TRBV11-1 and TRBJ2-6, with D unresolved. Germline lookup yields CDR1 SGHAT and CDR2 FQDESV (reference sequence). The ends were cut back, 6 bases at V and 0 bases at J, with 3 bases in the middle. CDR3 size: 13 residues. This CDR3 is CASRVSGANVLTF. For the CDR3, the DNA is TGTGCCAGCAGGGTCTCTGGGGCCAACGTCCTGACTTTC.

In this sample, this clone turned up a few times. The rearrangement uses TRBV13 and TRBJ2-6; D gene uncertain. V was shortened by 0 bases and J by 2 bases, with 8 bases between the two germline ends. The germline CDR1 and CDR2 sequences are PRHDT and FYEKMQ (reference sequence). This CDR3 is built from 16 residues. CDR3 sequence: CASSLGRLPGANVLTF. In DNA, the CDR3 is TGTGCCAGCAGCTTAGGCCGCCTACCTGGGGCCAACGTCCTGACTTTC.

This clone has a handful of counts. The chain combines TRBV7-2 with TRBJ2-5; 9 bases line up with TRBD1. With 5 bases clipped from V and 5 bases from J, the junction kept 6 bases outside the gene matches. Germline V gene data show CDR1 as SGHTA and CDR2 as FQGNSA. The CDR3 extends over 14 amino acids. As DNA, the CDR3 is TGTGCCAGCAGCCCAAACAGGGGGCTGGAGACCCAGTACTTC. This sequence encodes CASSPNRGLETQYF.

The CDR3 DNA reads as TGTGCCAGCAGCCAAGATCCAGCGGGAGTTTACGAGCAGTACTTC. It translates to CASSQDPAGVYEQYF. The gene calls are TRBV4-2 and TRBJ2-7, with TRBD2 matching over 8 bases. V lost 0 bases, J lost 4 bases, and 5 bases stayed unmatched. The CDR3 extends over 15 amino acids. CDR1 and CDR2 (germline): LGHNA, YNFKEQ.

Only a few counts were recorded for this clone. V gene TRBV4-3 combines with J gene TRBJ2-5, with D possibly being TRBD1 or TRBD2 (5 bases each). The CDR3 spans 14 residues. Trimming took off 0 bases at V and 4 bases at J, with 9 bases between the two ends. Germline loops: CDR1 LGHNA, CDR2 YSLEER. CDR3 nucleotide sequence: TGCGCCAGCAGCCAAGAGTGGGGACGAGAGACCCAGTACTTC. It codes for CASSQEWGRETQYF.

In its sample, this clone was seen a few times. The rearrangement joins TRBV2 to TRBJ2-1; 8 nucleotides align to TRBD2. The V gene end was trimmed by 4 bases and the J gene end by 8 bases; junction bases not matched to a gene: 10. The CDR3 is 15 residues long. Germline V gene data show CDR1 as SNHLY and CDR2 as FYNNEI. The CDR3 DNA is TGTGCCAGCAGTGGGGGGGTAGCGGGATTTTATGAGCAGTTCTTC. Residues: CASSGGVAGFYEQFF.

This clone was counted a few times. The chain links TRBV7-9 to TRBJ1-1; 7 nucleotides agree with TRBD1. The CDR3 length is 14 residues. Per the germline V gene, CDR1 is SEHNR and CDR2 is FQNEAQ (reference sequence). V lost 2 bases to trimming and J lost 7 bases; unmatched junction nucleotides: 7. As DNA, the CDR3 is TGTGCCAGCAGCTTACCTAGGGACAGTAGTGAAGCTTTCTTT. As protein: CASSLPRDSSEAFF. Together with reference TRBV7-9 and TRBJ1-1, the CDR3 gives the full variable domain: DTGVSQNPRHKITKRGQNVTFRCDPISEHNRLYWYRQTLGQGPEFLTYFQNEAQLEKSRLLSDRFSAERPKGSFSTLEIQRTEQGDSAMYLCASSLPRDSSEAFFGQGTRLTVV.

In nucleotides, the CDR3 is TGTGCCAGCAGTGCCCCCGACAGGGGGAACACCGGGGAGCTGTTTTTT. Amino acids: CASSAPDRGNTGELFF. This sequence joins TRBV6-1 and TRBJ2-2; 8 bases align to TRBD1. The trim removed 4 bases at V and 1 base at J, leaving 5 bases unmatched. Germline CDR1 reads MNHNS; CDR2 reads SASEGT. The CDR3 has 16 residues.

This clone was seen only a few times. The chain links TRBV28 to TRBJ1-5; D uncertain. V was clipped by 3 bases and J by 3 bases, with 12 bases between them. The length of the CDR3 is 15 residues. Germline V gives CDR1 MDHEN, CDR2 SYDVKM. The CDR3 reads CASSFSTEINQPQHF. In DNA form, the CDR3 reads TGTGCCAGCAGTTTTTCAACAGAGATCAATCAGCCCCAGCATTTT.

This sequence joins TRBV25-1 and TRBJ2-5; D unclear. The V end lost 5 bases, the J end lost 4 bases, and 5 bases lay between the germline ends. The CDR3 spans 11 residues. Germline CDR1 reads MGHDK; CDR2 reads SYGVNS. CDR3 sequence reads: CASSRVETQYF. The CDR3 coding sequence is TGTGCCAGCAGTAGGGTAGAGACCCAGTACTTC.